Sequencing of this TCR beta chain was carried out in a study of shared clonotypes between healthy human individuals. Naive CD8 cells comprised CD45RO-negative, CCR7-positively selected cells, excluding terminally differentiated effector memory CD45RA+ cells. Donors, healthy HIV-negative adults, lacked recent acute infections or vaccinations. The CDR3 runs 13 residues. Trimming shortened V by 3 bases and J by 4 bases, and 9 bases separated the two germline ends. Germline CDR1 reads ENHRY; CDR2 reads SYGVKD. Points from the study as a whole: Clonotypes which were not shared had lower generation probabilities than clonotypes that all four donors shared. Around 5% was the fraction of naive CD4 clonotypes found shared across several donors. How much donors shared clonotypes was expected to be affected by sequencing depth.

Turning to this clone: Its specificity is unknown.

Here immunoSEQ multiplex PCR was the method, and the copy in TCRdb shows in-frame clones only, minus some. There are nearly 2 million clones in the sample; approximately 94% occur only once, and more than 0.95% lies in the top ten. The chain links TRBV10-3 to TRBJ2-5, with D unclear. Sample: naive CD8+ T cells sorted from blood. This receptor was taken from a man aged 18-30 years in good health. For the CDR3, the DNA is TGTGCCATCAGTGATGCCACGGGAGAGACCCAGTACTTC. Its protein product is CAISDATGETQYF.